This record concerns one TCR beta chain sequence. The V and J ends lost 1 base and 5 bases respectively, with 17 bases between them. Looked up from germline, CDR1 is KGHSH and CDR2 is LQKENI. This CDR3 contains 16 residues. This entry belongs to a study of blood T cell repertoires in COVID-19. As for the study in general: Samples taken during acute and convalescent COVID-19 were collected in the United States, Italy and Spain. From T cells, B-cell-depleted T cells, or PBMCs came the material, which was cDNA or gDNA.

Original handling: Cell counts per sample came from amplifying reference gene primers. Here immunoSEQ multiplex PCR was the method, and the copy in TCRdb shows in-frame clones only, minus some. The DNA gave D and trimming, while V, J and clone size come from that table. The repertoire consists of just over 150,000 clones, with around 80% occurring once and the leading ten covering around a tenth. The source is a woman aged 45-65 years with acute or convalescent COVID-19. The V gene is TRBV18, the J gene TRBJ2-5; D might be TRBD2 (5 bases). The sample consisted of peripheral blood. In DNA form, the CDR3 reads TGTGCCAGCTCACCACAAGTTCGCCGTGAGGGTGAGACCCAGTACTTC. As protein: CASSPQVRREGETQYF.